In this sample, the clone carrying this T cell receptor (beta chain) turned up a few times. The assay was immunoSEQ multiplex PCR, and TCRdb's table has in-frame clones only and misses some. There are 250,000 to 300,000 clones in the sample; about 91% occur only once, and approximately 1.2% lies in the top ten. This specimen comes from a study of blood T cell repertoires in COVID-19. Across the study: Researchers got acute and convalescent COVID-19 samples from the United States, Italy and Spain.

V dropped 0 bases and J dropped 3 bases, with 9 bases sitting between them. Germline loops: CDR1 SGHRS, CDR2 YFSETQ. The CDR3 runs 14 residues. This chain connects TRBV5-1 to TRBJ1-2, with D perhaps matching TRBD1 (6 bases). This clonotype was sampled from a human donor in a cohort exposed to, infected with or recovered from COVID-19 (not recorded which). The donor label of this sample is uncertain. The sample consisted of PBMCs or T cells enriched from blood (not recorded which). The CDR3 DNA sequence: TGCGCCAGCAGCTTGGGACAGGCATACTATGGCTACACCTTC. This sequence encodes CASSLGQAYYGYTF.